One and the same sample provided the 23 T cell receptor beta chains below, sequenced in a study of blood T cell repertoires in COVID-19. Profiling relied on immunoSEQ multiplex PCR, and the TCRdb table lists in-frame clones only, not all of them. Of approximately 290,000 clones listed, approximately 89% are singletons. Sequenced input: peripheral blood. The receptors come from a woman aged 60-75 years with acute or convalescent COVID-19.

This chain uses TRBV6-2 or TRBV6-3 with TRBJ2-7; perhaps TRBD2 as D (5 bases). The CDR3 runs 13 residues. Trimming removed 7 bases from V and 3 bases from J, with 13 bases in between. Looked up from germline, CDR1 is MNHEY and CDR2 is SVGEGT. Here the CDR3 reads CASTPNRGYEQYF. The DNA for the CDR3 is TGTGCCAGCACCCCAAACCGGGGCTACGAGCAGTACTTC.

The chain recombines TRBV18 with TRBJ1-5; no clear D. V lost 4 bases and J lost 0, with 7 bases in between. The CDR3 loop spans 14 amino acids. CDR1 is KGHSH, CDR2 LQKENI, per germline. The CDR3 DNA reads TGTGCCAGCTCACAGGACTCTAGCAATCAGCCCCAGCATTTT. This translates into CASSQDSSNQPQHF.

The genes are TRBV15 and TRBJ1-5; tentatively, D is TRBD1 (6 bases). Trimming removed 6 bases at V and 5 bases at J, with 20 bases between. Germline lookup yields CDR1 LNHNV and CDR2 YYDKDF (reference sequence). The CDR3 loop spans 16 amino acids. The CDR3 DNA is TGTGCCACCAGTAAGGCGATCCAGGGGAAAGATCAGCCCCAGCATTTT. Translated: CATSKAIQGKDQPQHF.

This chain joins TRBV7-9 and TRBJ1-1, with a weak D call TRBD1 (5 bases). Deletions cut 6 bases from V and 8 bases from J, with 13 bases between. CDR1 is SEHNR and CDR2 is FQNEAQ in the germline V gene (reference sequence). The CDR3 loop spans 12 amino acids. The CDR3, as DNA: TGTGCCAGCAGACAAATGGAGGGGGAAGCTTTCTTT. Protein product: CASRQMEGEAFF.

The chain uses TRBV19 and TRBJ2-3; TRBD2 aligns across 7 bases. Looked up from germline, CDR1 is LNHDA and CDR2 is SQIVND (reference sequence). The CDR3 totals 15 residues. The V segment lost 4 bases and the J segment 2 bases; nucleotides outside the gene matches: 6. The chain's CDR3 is CASSKLARATDTQYF. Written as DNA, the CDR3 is TGTGCCAGTAGTAAACTAGCGCGTGCCACAGATACGCAGTATTTT.

In nucleotides, the CDR3 is TGTGCCAGCAGTTACTCCCCCCTCTCCTACGAGCAGTACTTC. This encodes CASSYSPLSYEQYF. This chain connects TRBV6-6 to TRBJ2-7, with unresolved D. The V end was cut by 0 bases, the J end by 0 bases, with 6 bases between. The CDR3 is 14 amino acids. CDR1 is MNHNY and CDR2 is SVGAGI in the germline V gene (reference sequence).

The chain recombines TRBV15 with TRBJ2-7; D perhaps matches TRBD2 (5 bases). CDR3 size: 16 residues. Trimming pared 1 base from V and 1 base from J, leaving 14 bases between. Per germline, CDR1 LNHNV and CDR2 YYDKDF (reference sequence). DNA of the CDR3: TGTGCCACCAGCAGAGGAAATGCGAGGGTTTCCTACGAGCAGTACTTC. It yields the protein CATSRGNARVSYEQYF.

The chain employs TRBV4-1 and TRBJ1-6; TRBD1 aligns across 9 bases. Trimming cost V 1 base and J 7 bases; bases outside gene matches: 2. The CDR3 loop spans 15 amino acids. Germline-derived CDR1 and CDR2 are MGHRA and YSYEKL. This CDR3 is CASSQAGTGNSPLHF. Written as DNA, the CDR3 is TGCGCCAGCAGCCAAGCCGGGACAGGGAATTCACCCCTCCACTTT.

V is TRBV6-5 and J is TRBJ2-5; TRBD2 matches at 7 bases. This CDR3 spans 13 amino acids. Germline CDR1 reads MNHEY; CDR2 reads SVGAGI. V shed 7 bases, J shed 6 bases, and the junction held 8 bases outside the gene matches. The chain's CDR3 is CASTSWEGKTQYF. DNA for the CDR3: TGTGCCAGCACCTCCTGGGAGGGAAAGACCCAGTACTTC.

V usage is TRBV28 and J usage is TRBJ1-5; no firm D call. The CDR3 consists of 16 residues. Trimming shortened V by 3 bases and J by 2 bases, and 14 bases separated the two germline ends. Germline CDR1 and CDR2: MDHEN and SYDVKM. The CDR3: CASSFWAGGGNQPQHF. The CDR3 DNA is TGTGCCAGCAGTTTTTGGGCGGGCGGAGGCAATCAGCCCCAGCATTTT. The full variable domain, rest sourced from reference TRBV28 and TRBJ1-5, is DVKVTQSSRYLVKRTGEKVFLECVQDMDHENMFWYRQDPGLGLRLIYFSYDVKMKEKGDIPEGYSVSREKKERFSLILESASTNQTSMYLCASSFWAGGGNQPQHFGDGTRLSIL.

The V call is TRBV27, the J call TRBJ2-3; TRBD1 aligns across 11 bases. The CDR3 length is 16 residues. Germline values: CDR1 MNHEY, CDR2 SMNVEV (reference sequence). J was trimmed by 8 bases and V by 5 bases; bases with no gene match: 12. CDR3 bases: TGTGCCAGCAGTCTCGGGACAGGGGGAAGTTTTGGTACGCAGTATTTT. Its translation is CASSLGTGGSFGTQYF.

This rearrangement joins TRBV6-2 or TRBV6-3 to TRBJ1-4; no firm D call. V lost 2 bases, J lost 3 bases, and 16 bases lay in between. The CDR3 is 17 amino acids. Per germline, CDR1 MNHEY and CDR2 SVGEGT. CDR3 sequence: CASSYAGHEAANEKLFF. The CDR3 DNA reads TGTGCCAGCAGTTACGCCGGTCACGAAGCGGCTAATGAAAAACTGTTTTTT.

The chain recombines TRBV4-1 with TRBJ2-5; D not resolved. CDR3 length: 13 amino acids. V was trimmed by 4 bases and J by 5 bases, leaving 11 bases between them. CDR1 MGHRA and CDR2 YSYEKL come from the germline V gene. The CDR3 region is CASSLGVMETQYF. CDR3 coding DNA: TGCGCCAGCAGCCTCGGAGTTATGGAGACCCAGTACTTC.

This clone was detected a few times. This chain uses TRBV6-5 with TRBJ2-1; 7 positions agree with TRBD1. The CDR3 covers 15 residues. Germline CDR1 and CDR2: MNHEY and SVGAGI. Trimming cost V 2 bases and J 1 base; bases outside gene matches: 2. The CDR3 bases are TGTGCCAGCAGTTACGGGACAGCTTCCTACAATGAGCAGTTCTTC. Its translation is CASSYGTASYNEQFF.

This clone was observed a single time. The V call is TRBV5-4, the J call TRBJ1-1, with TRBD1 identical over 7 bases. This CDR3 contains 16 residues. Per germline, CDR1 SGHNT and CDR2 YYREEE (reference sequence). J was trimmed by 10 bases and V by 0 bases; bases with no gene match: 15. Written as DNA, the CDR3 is TGTGCCAGCAGCTTGGGAGGATGGGCAGGGGGTACGGGAGCTTTCTTT. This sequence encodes CASSLGGWAGGTGAFF.

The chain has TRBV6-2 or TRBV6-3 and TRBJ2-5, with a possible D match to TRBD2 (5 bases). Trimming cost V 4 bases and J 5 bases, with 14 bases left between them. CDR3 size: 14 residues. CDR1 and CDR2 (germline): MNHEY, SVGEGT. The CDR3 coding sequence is TGTGCCAGCAGTTTACACGGGGTAGGGGAGACCCAGTACTTC. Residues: CASSLHGVGETQYF.

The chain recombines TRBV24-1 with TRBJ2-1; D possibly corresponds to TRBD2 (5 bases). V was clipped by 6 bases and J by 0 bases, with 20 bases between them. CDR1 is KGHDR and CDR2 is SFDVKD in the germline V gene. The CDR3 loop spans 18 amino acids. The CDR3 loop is CATSSRNPRDGSYNEQFF. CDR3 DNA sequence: TGTGCCACCAGTAGCCGGAACCCACGGGATGGCTCCTACAATGAGCAGTTCTTC.

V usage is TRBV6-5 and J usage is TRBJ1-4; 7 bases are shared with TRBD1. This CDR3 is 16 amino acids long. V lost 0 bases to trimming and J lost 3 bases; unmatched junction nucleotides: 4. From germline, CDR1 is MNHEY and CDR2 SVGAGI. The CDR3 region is CASSYSRQGPNEKLFF. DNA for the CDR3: TGTGCCAGCAGTTACTCGAGACAGGGCCCTAATGAAAAACTGTTTTTT.

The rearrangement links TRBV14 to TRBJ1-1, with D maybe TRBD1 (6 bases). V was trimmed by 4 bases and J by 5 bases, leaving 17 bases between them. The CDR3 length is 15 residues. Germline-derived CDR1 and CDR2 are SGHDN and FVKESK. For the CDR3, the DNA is TGTGCCAGCAGCCCCCTGGGGGGGCTAGGGACTGAAGCTTTCTTT. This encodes CASSPLGGLGTEAFF.

This CDR3 is CASSLEAWTAPYEQYF. CDR3 bases: TGTGCCAGCAGCTTGGAGGCCTGGACAGCCCCCTACGAGCAGTACTTC. The chain is built from TRBV7-6 and TRBJ2-7, with TRBD1 as a possible D gene (6 bases). The CDR3 sequence is 16 residues long. Deletions cut 3 bases from V and 2 bases from J, with 17 bases between. The germline V gene has CDR1 SGHVS and CDR2 FNYEAQ.

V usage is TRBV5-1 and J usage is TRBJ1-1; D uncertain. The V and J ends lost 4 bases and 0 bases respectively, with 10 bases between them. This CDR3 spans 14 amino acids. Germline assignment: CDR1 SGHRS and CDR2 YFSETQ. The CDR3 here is CASSPMAVNTEAFF. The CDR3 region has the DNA TGCGCCAGCAGCCCCATGGCGGTGAACACTGAAGCTTTCTTT.

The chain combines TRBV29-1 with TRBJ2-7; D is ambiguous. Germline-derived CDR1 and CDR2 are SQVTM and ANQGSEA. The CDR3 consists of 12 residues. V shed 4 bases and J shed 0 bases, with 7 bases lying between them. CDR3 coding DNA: TGCAGCGTTGCGCGAAGCTCCTACGAGCAGTACTTC. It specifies CSVARSSYEQYF.

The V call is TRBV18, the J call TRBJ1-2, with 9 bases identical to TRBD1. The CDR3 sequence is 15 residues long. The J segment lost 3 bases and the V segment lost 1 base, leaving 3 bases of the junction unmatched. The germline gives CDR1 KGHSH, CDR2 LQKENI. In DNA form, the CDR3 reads TGTGCCAGCTCACCACGGGGACAGGGTGACTATGGCTACACCTTC. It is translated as CASSPRGQGDYGYTF.